The 13 T cell receptor beta chains listed next were all sequenced from one sample in a study of T cell repertoires in cytomegalovirus infection (dated by TCRdb to the late 2010s). Sequencer: Illumina HiSeq 1500. TCRdb cleaned the public reads at Q25 with fastp, built clones with MiXCR and kept in-frame beta chains. Rows are combined by CDR3 protein, so each entry shows the most common genes and DNA. Here the sample has fewer than 350,000 distinct CDR3 sequences; roughly 15% occur a single time. Together, the top ten hold about 12% of the sample. The sequenced sample consisted of PBMCs. These receptors all stem from a human donor in good health (CMV status not recorded). Some clones in this sample may be carry-over from other donors' samples.

The chain combines TRBV10-2 with TRBJ1-5; 10 bases align to TRBD1. With 9 bases clipped from V and 4 bases from J, the junction kept 3 bases outside the gene matches. The CDR3 covers 13 residues. CDR1 and CDR2 (germline): WSHSY, SAAADI. In nucleotides, the CDR3 is TGCGCCAGTGGGACAGGGGAGAATCAGCCCCAGCATTTT. Translating it yields CASGTGENQPQHF.

This clonotype came up a few times. The J gene is TRBJ2-3, the V gene TRBV12-3 or TRBV12-4; 7 positions match TRBD1. Germline trimming cut 5 bases from V and 2 bases from J; bases unmatched to any gene: 7. The CDR3 loop spans 15 amino acids. The CDR3 DNA follows: TGTGCCAGCAGTACTACGGGACAGTACACAGATACGCAGTATTTT. The encoded protein is CASSTTGQYTDTQYF.

Regarding this clonotype: A junction end diverges from the germline sequence, so it may reflect a read error. This chain joins TRBV11-2 and TRBJ1-3; 8 bases map to TRBD1. Germline V gives CDR1 SGHAT, CDR2 FQNNGV. The length of the CDR3 is 18 residues. CDR3 nucleotides: TGTGCCAGCAGCTTAGCCCGGACAGGGCCAAACCCCGGAAAGACCATATATTTT. It codes for CASSLARTGPNPGKTIYF.

The gene calls are TRBV5-4 and TRBJ2-2; D unclear. Trimming left V 0 bases short and J 6 bases short, with 12 bases between. The CDR3 has 15 residues. CDR1 and CDR2 (germline): SGHNT, YYREEE (reference sequence). This chain's CDR3 is CASSLDLSASGELFF. The CDR3, as DNA: TGTGCCAGCAGCTTGGACCTCTCGGCCTCCGGGGAGCTGTTTTTT.

On this clonotype itself: Being one base from a much bigger clone, this may be a read error. The rearrangement links TRBV7-2 to TRBJ2-1; no firm D call. This CDR3 region has 11 residues. Per germline, CDR1 SGHTA and CDR2 FQGNSA. The CDR3 reads CASSFYNQQFF. The DNA for the CDR3 is TGTGCCAGCAGCTTTTACAATCAGCAGTTCTTC.

This clonotype was seen ten or more times. CDR3 sequence: CASSSPGGNPYEQYF. CDR3 sequence (DNA): TGTGCCAGCAGTTCCCCGGGGGGAAATCCCTACGAGCAGTACTTC. This sequence joins TRBV28 and TRBJ2-7; TRBD2 matches at 7 bases. CDR1 MDHEN and CDR2 SYDVKM come from the germline V gene. With 4 bases clipped from V and 2 bases from J, the junction kept 8 bases outside the gene matches. The CDR3 length is 15 residues. The entire variable domain, with the rest obtained from reference TRBV28 and TRBJ2-7, is as follows: DVKVTQSSRYLVKRTGEKVFLECVQDMDHENMFWYRQDPGLGLRLIYFSYDVKMKEKGDIPEGYSVSREKKERFSLILESASTNQTSMYLCASSSPGGNPYEQYFGPGTRLTVT.

This clonotype was seen repeatedly, ten times or more. CDR3 coding DNA: TGTGCCAGCAGCGAACAGGGTGGGGGGGGCACAGATACGCAGTATTTT. Its translation: CASSEQGGGGTDTQYF. The chain carries TRBV7-9 and TRBJ2-3, with D possibly TRBD2 on 7 matching bases. Germline loops: CDR1 SEHNR, CDR2 FQNEAQ (reference sequence). CDR3 length: 16 amino acids. V shed 5 bases and J shed 1 base, with 16 bases lying between them.

The rearrangement uses TRBV7-9 and TRBJ2-7; D perhaps matches TRBD1 (6 bases). The CDR3 is made up of 13 amino acids. V lost 5 bases and J lost 3, with 11 bases in between. The germline V gene encodes CDR1 SEHNR and CDR2 FQNEAQ (reference sequence). CDR3 sequence: CASSPQGRYEQYF. DNA of the CDR3: TGTGCCAGCAGCCCCCAGGGGCGCTACGAGCAGTACTTC.

Ten or more counts support this clonotype. The V call is TRBV7-8, the J call TRBJ2-4; a possible D gene is TRBD1 (5 bases). Deletions cut 2 bases from V and 5 bases from J, with 13 bases between. There are 15 residues in the CDR3. Germline V gene lookup returns CDR1 SGHVS and CDR2 FQNEAQ. The CDR3 region has the DNA TGTGCCAGCAGCTTAAATGGCAGGGCACAAAACATTCAGTACTTC. Residues: CASSLNGRAQNIQYF.

This clonotype has at least ten counts. The chain is built from TRBV7-2 and TRBJ2-3; 7 bases match TRBD2. CDR1 is SGHTA and CDR2 is FQGNSA in the germline V gene. CDR3 length: 15 residues. The V gene end was trimmed by 5 bases and the J gene end by 0 bases; junction bases not matched to a gene: 5. CDR3 nucleotide sequence: TGTGCCAGCAGCCCACTAGCGACTAGCACAGATACGCAGTATTTT. Translated: CASSPLATSTDTQYF.

The chain uses TRBV7-6 and TRBJ1-2; D may be TRBD1 (5 bases). V was cut by 1 base and J by 4 bases, with 13 bases left in between. The germline gives CDR1 SGHVS, CDR2 FNYEAQ. This CDR3 region has 15 residues. Here the CDR3 DNA reads TGTGCCAGCAGCTTAGGCGGCAGGGAGAGCTATGGCTACACCTTC. Translation gives CASSLGGRESYGYTF.

This clonotype was seen at least ten times. This chain uses TRBV7-8 with TRBJ2-1, with D maybe TRBD2 (6 bases). Between the trimmed V and J ends, which lost 6 bases and 13 bases, there was a span of 19 bases. Germline-derived CDR1 and CDR2 are SGHVS and FQNEAQ. This CDR3 has 13 amino acids. The CDR3 coding sequence is TGTGCCAGCAGTCGAGGACGGGACTTGGGACAGTTCTTC. Translating gives CASSRGRDLGQFF.

This clonotype was seen once. This sequence joins TRBV5-8 and TRBJ2-5; 8 nucleotides line up with TRBD1. The length of the CDR3 is 15 residues. CDR1 is SGHTS, CDR2 YDEGEE, per germline. Losses at the gene ends were 0 bases for V and 9 bases for J; bases not matched to a gene: 10. In nucleotides, the CDR3 is TGTGCCAGCAGCTTGGGGACAGGGAACAAGGAGTCCCAGTACTTC. It specifies CASSLGTGNKESQYF.